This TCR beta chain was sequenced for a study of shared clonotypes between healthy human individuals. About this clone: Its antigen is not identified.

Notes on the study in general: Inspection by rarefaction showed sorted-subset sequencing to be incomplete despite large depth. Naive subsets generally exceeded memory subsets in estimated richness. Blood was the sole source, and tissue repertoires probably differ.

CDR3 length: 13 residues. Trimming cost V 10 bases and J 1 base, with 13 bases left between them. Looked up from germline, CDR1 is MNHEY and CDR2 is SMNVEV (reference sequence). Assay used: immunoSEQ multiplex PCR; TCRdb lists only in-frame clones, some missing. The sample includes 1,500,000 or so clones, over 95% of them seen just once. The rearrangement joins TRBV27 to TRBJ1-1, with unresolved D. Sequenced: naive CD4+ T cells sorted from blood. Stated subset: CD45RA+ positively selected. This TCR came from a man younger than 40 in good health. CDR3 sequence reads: CATGVWGNTEAFF. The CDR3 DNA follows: TGTGCCACCGGAGTCTGGGGGAACACTGAAGCTTTCTTT.